These T cell receptor beta chains were read from a single sample in a study of T cell responses to AZD1222 COVID-19 vaccine. The protocol was immunoSEQ multiplex PCR, while the TCRdb copy is restricted to in-frame clones and leaves out a portion. The sample contains 97,000 or so clones, around 87% of which appear only once. The material sequenced was peripheral blood, taken on day 0 of AZD1222 vaccination. Source of these receptors: an adult in good health. The CDR3 runs from the conserved cysteine through the conserved F or W. Each record gives: D gene, V gene, J gene, CDR3 protein. D genes are given only for firm matches.

>TRBD1|TRBV10-3|TRBJ2-7
CAISETGAHFYEQYF
>-|TRBV7-3|TRBJ2-1
CASSLIGARTYNEQFF
>-|TRBV29-1|TRBJ2-3
CSVEFLVDTQYF
>-|TRBV5-5|TRBJ2-7
CASSLTGYFNEQYF
>-|TRBV20-1|TRBJ1-2
CSADSRGYTF
>TRBD1|TRBV7-2|TRBJ1-5
CASSPTGGRLGQPQHF
>-|TRBV7-9|TRBJ1-3
CASSLGGVPGNTIYF
>TRBD2|TRBV4-2|TRBJ2-3
CASSQVISLAGGSTDTQYF
>TRBD1|TRBV7-6|TRBJ2-7
CASSPDDRVHEQYF
>TRBD1|TRBV2|TRBJ1-5
CASRGGTARNSNQPQHF
>-|TRBV28|TRBJ1-2
CASSLPGPFSYGYTF
>TRBD2|TRBV4-1|TRBJ2-2
CASYSGGEPTGELFF
>-|TRBV15|TRBJ1-4
CATRGRGNSYEKLFF
>TRBD1|TRBV6-5|TRBJ1-2
CASSYSGQAEYGYTF
>-|TRBV19|TRBJ1-1
CASSGWTNTEAFF
>TRBD2|TRBV9|TRBJ2-3
CASSVEAGLAGGLDTQYF
>-|TRBV19|TRBJ1-5
CASSKYGDASRQPQHF
>TRBD1|TRBV5-1|TRBJ2-3
CASSLAVWDRASKITDTQYF
>-|TRBV5-4|TRBJ1-2
CASSLARTANYGYTF